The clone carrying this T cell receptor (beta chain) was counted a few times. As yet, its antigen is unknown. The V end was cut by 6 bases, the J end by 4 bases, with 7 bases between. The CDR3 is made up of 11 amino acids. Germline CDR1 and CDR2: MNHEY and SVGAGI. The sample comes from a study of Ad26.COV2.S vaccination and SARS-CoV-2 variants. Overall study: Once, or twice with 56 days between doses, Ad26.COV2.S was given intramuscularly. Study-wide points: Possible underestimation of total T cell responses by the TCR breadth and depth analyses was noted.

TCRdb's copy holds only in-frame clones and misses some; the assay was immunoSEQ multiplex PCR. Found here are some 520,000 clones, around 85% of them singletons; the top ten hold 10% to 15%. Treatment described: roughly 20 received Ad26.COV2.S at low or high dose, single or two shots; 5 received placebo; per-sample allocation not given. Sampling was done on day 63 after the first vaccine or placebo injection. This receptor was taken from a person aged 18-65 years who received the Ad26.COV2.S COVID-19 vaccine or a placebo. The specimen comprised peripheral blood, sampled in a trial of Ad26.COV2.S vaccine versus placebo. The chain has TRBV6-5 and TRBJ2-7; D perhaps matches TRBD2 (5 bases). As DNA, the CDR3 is TGTGCCAGCAGGGAGGCGTACGAGCAGTACTTC. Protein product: CASREAYEQYF.